This TCR beta chain was captured by sequencing in a study of cytomegalovirus exposure and HLA in healthy donors. Study outcomes and limitations: Relative to the roughly 690-donor mean, N-insertions were reportedly fewer in an Asian-associated ancestry cluster in a later analysis.

Trimming left V 0 bases short and J 5 bases short, with 11 bases between. Germline V CDR1 and CDR2: LGHNA, YSLEER. The length of the CDR3 is 15 residues. This clone was detected once. Its specificity is unknown. Researchers ran the PCR with 60 Vbeta and 13 Jbeta primers. Clones were read by immunoSEQ multiplex PCR, and TCRdb kept only the in-frame ones, dropping some. The sample lists some 66,000 clones; about four fifths were seen once. The rearrangement uses TRBV4-3 and TRBJ1-5; D is possibly TRBD1 (5 bases). The clonotype originates from a woman between 25 and 40 years old in good health and CMV-seronegative. Sample: PBMCs. CDR3 in DNA: TGCGCCAGCAGCCAAGAATTCGACAGCGATCAGCCCCAGCATTTT. Amino acids: CASSQEFDSDQPQHF.